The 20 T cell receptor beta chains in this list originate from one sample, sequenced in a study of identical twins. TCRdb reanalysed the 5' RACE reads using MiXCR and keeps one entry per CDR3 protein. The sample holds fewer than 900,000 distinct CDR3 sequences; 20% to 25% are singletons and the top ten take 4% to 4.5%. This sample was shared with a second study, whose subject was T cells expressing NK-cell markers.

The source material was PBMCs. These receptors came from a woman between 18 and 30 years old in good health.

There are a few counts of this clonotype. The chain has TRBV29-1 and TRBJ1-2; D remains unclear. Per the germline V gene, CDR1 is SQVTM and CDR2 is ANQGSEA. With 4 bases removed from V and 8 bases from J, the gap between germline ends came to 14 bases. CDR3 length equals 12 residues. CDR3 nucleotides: TGCAGCGTTGTGGAAGGGAAAGGGGGCTACACCTTC. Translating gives CSVVEGKGGYTF.

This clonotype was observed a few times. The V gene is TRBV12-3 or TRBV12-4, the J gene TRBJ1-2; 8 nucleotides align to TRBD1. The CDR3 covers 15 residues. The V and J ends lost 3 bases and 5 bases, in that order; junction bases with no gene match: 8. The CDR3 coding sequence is TGTGCCAGCAGTTTGGCTCACACAGGGGGTTATGGCTACACCTTC. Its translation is CASSLAHTGGYGYTF.

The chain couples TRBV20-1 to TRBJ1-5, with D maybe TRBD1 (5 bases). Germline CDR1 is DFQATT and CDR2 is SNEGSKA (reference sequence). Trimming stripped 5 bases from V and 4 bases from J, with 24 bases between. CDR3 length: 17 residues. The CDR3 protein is CSARGQGGNSKNQPQHF. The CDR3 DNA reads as TGCAGTGCTCGTGGGCAGGGCGGAAATTCGAAAAATCAGCCCCAGCATTTT.

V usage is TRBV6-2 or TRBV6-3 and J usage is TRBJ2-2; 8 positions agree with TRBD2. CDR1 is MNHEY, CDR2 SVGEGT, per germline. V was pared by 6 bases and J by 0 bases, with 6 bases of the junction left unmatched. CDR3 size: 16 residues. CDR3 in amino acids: CASRRLAGSNTGELFF. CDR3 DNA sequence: TGTGCCAGCAGACGGCTAGCGGGTTCGAACACCGGGGAGCTGTTTTTT.

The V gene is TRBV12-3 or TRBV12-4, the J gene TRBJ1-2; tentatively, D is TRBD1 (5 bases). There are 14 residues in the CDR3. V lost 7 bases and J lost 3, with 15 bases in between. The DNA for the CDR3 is TGTGCCAGCACCAAAAAGGGGAGAGACTATGGCTACACCTTC. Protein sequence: CASTKKGRDYGYTF.

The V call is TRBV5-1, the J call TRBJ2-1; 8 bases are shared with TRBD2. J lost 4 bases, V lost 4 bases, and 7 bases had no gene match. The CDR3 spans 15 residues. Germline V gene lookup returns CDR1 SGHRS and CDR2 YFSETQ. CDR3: CASSTTSGTYNEQFF. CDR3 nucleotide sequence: TGCGCCAGCAGCACCACTAGCGGAACATACAATGAGCAGTTCTTC.

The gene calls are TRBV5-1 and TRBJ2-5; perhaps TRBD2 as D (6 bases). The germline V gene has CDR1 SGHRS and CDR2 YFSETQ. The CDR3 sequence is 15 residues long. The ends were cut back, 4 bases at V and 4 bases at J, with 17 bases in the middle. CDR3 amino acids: CASSPADYLGETQYF. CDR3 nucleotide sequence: TGCGCCAGCAGCCCAGCGGACTATTTGGGAGAGACCCAGTACTTC.

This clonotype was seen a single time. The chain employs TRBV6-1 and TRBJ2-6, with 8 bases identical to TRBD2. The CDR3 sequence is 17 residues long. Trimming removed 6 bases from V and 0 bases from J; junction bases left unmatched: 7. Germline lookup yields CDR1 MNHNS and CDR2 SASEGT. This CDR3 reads CASSRKAGASGANVLTF. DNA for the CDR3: TGTGCCAGCAGCCGCAAAGCGGGGGCCTCTGGGGCCAACGTCCTGACTTTC.

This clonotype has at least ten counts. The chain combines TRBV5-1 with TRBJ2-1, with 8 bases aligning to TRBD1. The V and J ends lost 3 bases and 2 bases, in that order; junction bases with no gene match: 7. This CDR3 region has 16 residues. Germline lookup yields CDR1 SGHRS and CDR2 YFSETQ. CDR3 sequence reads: CASSWKRTGTYNEQFF. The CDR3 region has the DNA TGCGCCAGCAGCTGGAAAAGGACAGGGACCTACAATGAGCAGTTCTTC.

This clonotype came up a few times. The CDR3 DNA sequence: TGTGCCAGCAGCGCTGACATCACCGGGCACACCTTC. Protein: CASSADITGHTF. The genes are TRBV5-6 and TRBJ1-2; D remains ambiguous. V lost 4 bases and J 12 bases, leaving 16 bases between the germline ends. CDR3 length: 12 residues. Looked up from germline, CDR1 is SGHDT and CDR2 is YYEEEE.

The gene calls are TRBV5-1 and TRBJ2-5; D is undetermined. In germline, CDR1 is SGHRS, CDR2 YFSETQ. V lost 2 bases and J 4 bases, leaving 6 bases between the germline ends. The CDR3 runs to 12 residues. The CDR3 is CASSFPAETQYF. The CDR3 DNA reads TGCGCCAGCAGCTTTCCGGCAGAGACCCAGTACTTC.

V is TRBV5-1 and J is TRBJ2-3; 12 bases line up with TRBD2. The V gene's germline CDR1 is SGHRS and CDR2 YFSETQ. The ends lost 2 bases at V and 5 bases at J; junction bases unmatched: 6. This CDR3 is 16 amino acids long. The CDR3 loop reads CASSFQTSGGLDTQYF. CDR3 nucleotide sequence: TGCGCCAGCAGCTTCCAGACTAGCGGGGGTCTAGATACGCAGTATTTT.

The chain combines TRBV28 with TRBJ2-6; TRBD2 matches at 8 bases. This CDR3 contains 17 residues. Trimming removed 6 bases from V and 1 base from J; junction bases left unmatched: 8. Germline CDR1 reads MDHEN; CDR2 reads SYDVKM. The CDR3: CASRRSGSLSGANVLTF. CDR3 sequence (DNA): TGTGCCAGCAGAAGAAGCGGGAGCCTTTCTGGGGCCAACGTCCTGACTTTC.

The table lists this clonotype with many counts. The CDR3 DNA is TGCGCCAGCAGCCAACAGGAGCGCAGCACAGATACGCAGTATTTT. Its translation: CASSQQERSTDTQYF. This rearrangement joins TRBV5-1 to TRBJ2-3; tentatively, D is TRBD1 (5 bases). This CDR3 spans 15 amino acids. Germline V CDR1 and CDR2: SGHRS, YFSETQ. The V and J ends lost 4 bases and 0 bases respectively, with 12 bases between them.

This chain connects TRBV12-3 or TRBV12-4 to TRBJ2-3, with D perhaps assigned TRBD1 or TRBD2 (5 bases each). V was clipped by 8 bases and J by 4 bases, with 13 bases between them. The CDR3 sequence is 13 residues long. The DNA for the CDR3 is TGTGCCAGCCGGGACCCCGAGGCAGATACGCAGTATTTT. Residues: CASRDPEADTQYF.

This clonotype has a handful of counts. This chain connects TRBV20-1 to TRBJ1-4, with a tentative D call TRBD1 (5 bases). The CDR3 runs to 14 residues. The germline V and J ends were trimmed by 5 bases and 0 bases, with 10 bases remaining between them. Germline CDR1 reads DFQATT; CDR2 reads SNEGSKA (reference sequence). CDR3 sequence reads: CSAQRGATNEKLFF. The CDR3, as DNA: TGCAGTGCTCAGAGGGGTGCAACTAATGAAAAACTGTTTTTT.

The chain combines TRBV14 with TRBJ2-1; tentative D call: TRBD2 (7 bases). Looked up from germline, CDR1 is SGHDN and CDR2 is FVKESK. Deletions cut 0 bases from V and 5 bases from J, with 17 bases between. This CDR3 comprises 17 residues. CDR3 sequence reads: CASSQDFAGAVDNEQFF. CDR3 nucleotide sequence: TGTGCCAGCAGCCAAGATTTCGCGGGGGCCGTCGACAATGAGCAGTTCTTC.

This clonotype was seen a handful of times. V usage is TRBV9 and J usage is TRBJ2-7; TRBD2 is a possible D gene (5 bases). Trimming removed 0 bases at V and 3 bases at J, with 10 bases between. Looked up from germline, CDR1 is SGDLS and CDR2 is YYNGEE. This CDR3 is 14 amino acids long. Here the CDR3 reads CASSVEGSNYEQYF. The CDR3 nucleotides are TGTGCCAGCAGCGTAGAAGGGAGCAACTACGAGCAGTACTTC.

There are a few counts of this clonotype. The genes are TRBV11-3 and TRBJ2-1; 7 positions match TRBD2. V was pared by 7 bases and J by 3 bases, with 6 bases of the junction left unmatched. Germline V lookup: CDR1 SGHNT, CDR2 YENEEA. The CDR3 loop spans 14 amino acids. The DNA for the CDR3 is TGTGCCAGCAATTCGCGCGGGGGCTACAATGAGCAGTTCTTC. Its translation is CASNSRGGYNEQFF.

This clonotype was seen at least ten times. CDR3 in amino acids: CASLPQRKSSYNEQFF. The CDR3 DNA follows: TGTGCCAGCCTACCACAGCGAAAGAGCTCCTACAATGAGCAGTTCTTC. This chain uses TRBV12-3 or TRBV12-4 with TRBJ2-1; D unresolved. This CDR3 spans 16 amino acids. Trimming removed 8 bases from V and 0 bases from J, with 17 bases in between.